Presented here are 21 T cell receptor beta chains from one specimen sequenced in a study of beta chain features in type 1 diabetes (dated by TCRdb to 2016 to 2018). Study-wide conclusions, independent of this receptor: In all four CD4+ subsets, TCRB CDR3 length was moderately but significantly shorter in type 1 diabetes patients.

Library generation was performed with the immunoSEQ multiplex PCR assay. The entire amount of isolated RNA was reverse transcribed using the High Capacity cDNA Reverse Transcription Kit, so the sequenced TCRB transcripts were expressed ones. TCRdb obtained this table from immuneACCESS and retained in-frame rearrangements with V and J assigned. These tables miss some clones; where compared with another copy, unresolved V genes account for less than half of the shortfall, and the remainder is unexplained. The sample has approximately 270,000 clones on record, around an eighth of them singletons. The ten most abundant clones make up over 0.015% of the sample. The antigens of these receptors remain unknown. Sequenced material: naive CD4+ T cells from blood. Taken with the paper, the label for cell subset or site translates to: true naive CD4+ T cells. Receptors were obtained from a man aged 25 to 40 with type 1 diabetes.

This clone was seen more than once but under ten times. The V and J genes are TRBV11-1 and TRBJ2-3, with 8 positions matching TRBD2. V shed 5 bases and J 5 bases; nucleotides not matched to a gene: 9. The germline gives CDR1 SGHAT, CDR2 FQDESV (reference sequence). The CDR3 contains 15 residues. The CDR3, as DNA: TGTGCCAGCAGCCCTTTTAGCGGGACGGAAGATACGCAGTATTTT. The encoded protein is CASSPFSGTEDTQYF.

V gene TRBV18 combines with J gene TRBJ2-3; D may be TRBD1 (6 bases). Germline-derived CDR1 and CDR2 are KGHSH and LQKENI. With 4 bases removed from V and 2 bases from J, the gap between germline ends came to 7 bases. The CDR3 totals 13 residues. CDR3 in amino acids: CASSRQDTDTQYF. CDR3 coding DNA: TGTGCCAGCTCACGACAGGACACAGATACGCAGTATTTT.

This clone turned up a few times. The chain links TRBV9 to TRBJ2-1; D gene unclear. V lost 4 bases and J lost 6, with 11 bases in between. Germline CDR1 SGDLS, CDR2 YYNGEE. The CDR3 covers 13 residues. The CDR3 sequence: CASSQPYSNEQFF. The CDR3 DNA follows: TGTGCCAGCAGCCAACCTTACAGCAATGAGCAGTTCTTC. The full variable domain, rest sourced from reference TRBV9 and TRBJ2-1, is DSGVTQTPKHLITATGQRVTLRCSPRSGDLSVYWYQQSLDQGLQFLIQYYNGEERAKGNILERFSAQQFPDLHSELNLSSLELGDSALYFCASSQPYSNEQFFGPGTRLTVL.

This clone was observed a few times. Within the sample, other DNA sequences also encode this same CDR3. This chain joins TRBV7-9 and TRBJ2-3; 10 nucleotides agree with TRBD2. The CDR3 extends over 15 amino acids. In germline, CDR1 is SEHNR, CDR2 FQNEAQ (reference sequence). J was trimmed by 3 bases and V by 1 base; bases with no gene match: 1. DNA of the CDR3: TGTGCCAGCAGCTTAGTACTAGCGGGGACAGATACGCAGTATTTT. Encoded protein: CASSLVLAGTDTQYF.

The rearrangement joins TRBV5-1 to TRBJ2-2; the match to TRBD1 covers 7 bases. CDR1 is SGHRS and CDR2 is YFSETQ in the germline V gene. The CDR3 is made up of 16 amino acids. With V trimmed by 0 bases and J by 3 bases, 5 bases remained unmatched. Here the CDR3 reads CASSLARDSDTGELFF. The CDR3 DNA follows: TGCGCCAGCAGCTTGGCCCGGGACAGCGACACCGGGGAGCTGTTTTTT. Variable domain in full (rest from reference TRBV5-1 and TRBJ2-2): KAGVTQTPRYLIKTRGQQVTLSCSPISGHRSVSWYQQTPGQGLQFLFEYFSETQRNKGNFPGRFSGRQFSNSRSEMNVSTLELGDSALYLCASSLARDSDTGELFFGEGSRLTVL.

V and J are TRBV5-1 and TRBJ1-1; perhaps TRBD1 as D (5 bases). Germline V CDR1 and CDR2: SGHRS, YFSETQ. CDR3 length equals 13 residues. V dropped 0 bases and J dropped 4 bases, with 7 bases sitting between them. CDR3 sequence reads: CASSLETGTEAFF. CDR3 coding DNA: TGCGCCAGCAGCTTGGAAACAGGCACTGAAGCTTTCTTT. The entire variable domain, with the rest obtained from reference TRBV5-1 and TRBJ1-1, is as follows: KAGVTQTPRYLIKTRGQQVTLSCSPISGHRSVSWYQQTPGQGLQFLFEYFSETQRNKGNFPGRFSGRQFSNSRSEMNVSTLELGDSALYLCASSLETGTEAFFGQGTRLTVV.

This clone has only a few counts. The chain has TRBV10-3 and TRBJ2-2; 8 bases map to TRBD2. V shed 6 bases and J 6 bases; nucleotides not matched to a gene: 9. This CDR3 is built from 15 residues. Per germline, CDR1 ENHRY and CDR2 SYGVKD. As DNA, the CDR3 is TGTGCCATCAGACCCAGCGGGAGTGAGGCCGGGGAGCTGTTTTTT. Encoded protein: CAIRPSGSEAGELFF.

This clone was observed a few times. The genes are TRBV5-1 and TRBJ1-4; D is uncertain. V lost 5 bases, J lost 0 bases, and 11 bases lay in between. The CDR3 has 15 residues. Germline assignment: CDR1 SGHRS and CDR2 YFSETQ. CDR3 in amino acids: CASSPGSATNEKLFF. CDR3 bases: TGCGCCAGCAGTCCGGGTTCCGCAACTAATGAAAAACTGTTTTTT.

This chain joins TRBV7-8 and TRBJ2-1; D not resolved. Trimming left V 2 bases short and J 8 bases short, with 4 bases between. Germline lookup yields CDR1 SGHVS and CDR2 FQNEAQ. The CDR3 spans 11 residues. The CDR3, as DNA: TGTGCCAGCAGCTTATACTATGAGCAGTTCTTC. Its translation is CASSLYYEQFF. Complete variable domain (other parts from reference TRBV7-8 and TRBJ2-1): GAGVSQSPRYKVAKRGQDVALRCDPISGHVSLFWYQQALGQGPEFLTYFQNEAQLDKSGLPSDRFFAERPEGSVSTLKIQRTQQEDSAVYLCASSLYYEQFFGPGTRLTVL.

This clone came up a few times. The CDR3 nucleotides read TGTGCCAGCTCACCAGGGCTAGCCTCTTTCAACGAGCAGTACTTC. The encoded protein is CASSPGLASFNEQYF. The chain is built from TRBV18 and TRBJ2-7; a weak D match, TRBD2 (5 bases). The germline V and J ends were trimmed by 2 bases and 5 bases, with 16 bases remaining between them. The CDR3 covers 15 residues. Germline assignment: CDR1 KGHSH and CDR2 LQKENI.

This clone was seen a handful of times. This rearrangement joins TRBV18 to TRBJ2-7; maybe TRBD1 (6 bases). V gave up 0 bases and J gave up 5 bases, with 11 bases separating them. The CDR3 consists of 14 residues. The germline V gene encodes CDR1 KGHSH and CDR2 LQKENI. The CDR3 loop is CASSPPGQLNEQYF. The DNA of the CDR3 is TGTGCCAGCTCACCACCCGGACAGCTCAACGAGCAGTACTTC.

The chain uses TRBV2 and TRBJ1-1; D remains ambiguous. The germline V gene encodes CDR1 SNHLY and CDR2 FYNNEI. The ends were cut back, 7 bases at V and 4 bases at J, with 16 bases in the middle. The CDR3 extends over 14 amino acids. CDR3 sequence reads: CASTGEAHFTEAFF. The DNA of the CDR3 is TGTGCCAGCACGGGTGAGGCTCACTTCACTGAAGCTTTCTTT.

A few counts support this clone. The chain couples TRBV7-2 to TRBJ2-5; D not certain. This CDR3 spans 11 amino acids. The germline CDR1 and CDR2 sequences are SGHTA and FQGNSA. Deletions cut 4 bases from V and 9 bases from J, with 9 bases between. CDR3 in amino acids: CASSSQLAQYF. The CDR3 DNA is TGTGCCAGCAGCTCGCAGCTAGCCCAGTACTTC.

This clone came up a few times. The chain uses TRBV5-6 and TRBJ1-2; 11 positions agree with TRBD1. The trim removed 4 bases at V and 6 bases at J, leaving 17 bases unmatched. Germline lookup yields CDR1 SGHDT and CDR2 YYEEEE. The CDR3 has 18 amino acids. The CDR3 protein is CASSRGGVGTGGEDGYTF. In nucleotides, the CDR3 is TGTGCCAGCAGCCGGGGAGGAGTCGGGACAGGGGGTGAGGATGGCTACACCTTC.

This clone showed up just a few times. This sequence joins TRBV25-1 and TRBJ2-7; tentatively, D is TRBD1 (6 bases). The CDR3 is made up of 15 amino acids. CDR1 MGHDK and CDR2 SYGVNS come from the germline V gene. The V end lost 1 base, the J end lost 0 bases, and 10 bases lay between the germline ends. CDR3 residues: CASSEFQGSSYEQYF. The CDR3 DNA follows: TGTGCCAGCAGTGAATTTCAGGGGAGCTCCTACGAGCAGTACTTC.

This clone was counted at least ten times. V is TRBV29-1 and J is TRBJ1-1, with TRBD1 identical over 7 bases. The CDR3 extends over 14 amino acids. Per the germline V gene, CDR1 is SQVTM and CDR2 is ANQGSEA. V lost 3 bases and J lost 1; bases outside the gene matches: 5. CDR3 coding DNA: TGCAGCGTTGACTCACAGGGGAGGAACACTGAAGCTTTCTTT. Translated: CSVDSQGRNTEAFF.

This clone was observed a few times. The rearrangement links TRBV10-3 to TRBJ1-1; the D gene is possibly TRBD1 (6 bases). Germline V lookup: CDR1 ENHRY, CDR2 SYGVKD. This CDR3 is 17 amino acids long. V shed 0 bases and J shed 0 bases, with 14 bases lying between them. This CDR3 is CAISESIVDSMNTEAFF. In DNA form, the CDR3 reads TGTGCCATCAGTGAGTCGATCGTGGACAGCATGAACACTGAAGCTTTCTTT.

This clone was observed a few times. This chain joins TRBV9 and TRBJ2-5; D unresolved. Trimming took off 4 bases at V and 2 bases at J, with 12 bases between the two ends. Per the germline V gene, CDR1 is SGDLS and CDR2 is YYNGEE. This CDR3 has 14 residues. CDR3 loop: CASSSQDTQETQYF. The CDR3 DNA reads as TGTGCCAGCAGCTCGCAGGATACACAAGAGACCCAGTACTTC.

The table lists this clone with a few counts. The chain combines TRBV7-3 with TRBJ1-1; D is ambiguous. CDR3 length: 13 residues. Germline CDR1 SGHTA, CDR2 FQGTGA. V lost 5 bases and J 3 bases, leaving 10 bases between the germline ends. The CDR3 DNA reads as TGTGCCAGCAGCATGGCAGAATACACTGAAGCTTTCTTT. Amino acid sequence: CASSMAEYTEAFF.

The chain combines TRBV5-1 with TRBJ1-5; D is unclear. This CDR3 contains 15 residues. Trimming took 0 bases from V and 7 from J, leaving 14 bases between them. Germline lookup yields CDR1 SGHRS and CDR2 YFSETQ. The CDR3 is CASSLDAGGRQPQHF. CDR3 DNA: TGCGCCAGCAGCTTGGATGCGGGCGGGAGGCAGCCCCAGCATTTT. Looking up the rest from reference TRBV5-1 and TRBJ1-5 gives the full variable domain: KAGVTQTPRYLIKTRGQQVTLSCSPISGHRSVSWYQQTPGQGLQFLFEYFSETQRNKGNFPGRFSGRQFSNSRSEMNVSTLELGDSALYLCASSLDAGGRQPQHFGDGTRLSIL.

This clone appeared a few times. The chain is built from TRBV5-1 and TRBJ2-7; D gene unclear. Germline CDR1 is SGHRS and CDR2 is YFSETQ. The V and J ends lost 0 bases and 2 bases respectively, with 12 bases between them. The length of the CDR3 is 15 residues. CDR3 loop: CASSLVGTGPYEQYF. CDR3 nucleotides: TGCGCCAGCAGCTTGGTGGGCACTGGGCCCTACGAGCAGTACTTC.